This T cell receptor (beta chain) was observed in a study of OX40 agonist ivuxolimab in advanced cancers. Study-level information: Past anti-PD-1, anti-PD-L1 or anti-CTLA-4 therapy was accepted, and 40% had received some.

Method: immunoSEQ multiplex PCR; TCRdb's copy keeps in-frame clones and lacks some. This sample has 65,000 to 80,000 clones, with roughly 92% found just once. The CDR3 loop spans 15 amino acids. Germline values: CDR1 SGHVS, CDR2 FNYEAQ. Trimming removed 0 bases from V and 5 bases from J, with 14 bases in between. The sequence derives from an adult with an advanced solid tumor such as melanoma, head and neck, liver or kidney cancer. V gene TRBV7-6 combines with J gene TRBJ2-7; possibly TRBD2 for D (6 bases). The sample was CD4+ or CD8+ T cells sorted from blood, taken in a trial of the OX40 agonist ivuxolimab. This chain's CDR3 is CASSLALGGPDEQYF. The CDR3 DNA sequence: TGTGCCAGCAGCTTAGCGCTGGGGGGTCCGGACGAGCAGTACTTC.